Listed below are T cell receptor beta chains from one sample, sequenced in a study of blood T cell repertoires in COVID-19. The table came from immunoSEQ multiplex PCR; TCRdb's copy has only in-frame clones and leaves some out. The table includes some 280,000 clones, around 90% detected once. Sample: peripheral blood. These receptors originate from a woman in her thirties or forties who had recovered from COVID-19. CDR3s include the opening cysteine and the closing phenylalanine or tryptophan. D genes are given only for firm matches. Part of the rows lack a size; the others show once, few, many or a class for expanded clones.

-	TRBJ1-1	TRBV24-1	TRBD1	13	TGTGCCACCAGTGACTCGGACAGGAGGAAAGCTTTCTTT	CATSDSDRRKAFF
-	TRBJ1-3	TRBV25-1	-	11	TGTGCCAGCAGTTATAGAAACACCATATATTTT	CASSYRNTIYF
-	TRBJ2-3	TRBV18	TRBD2	15	TGTGCCAGCTCCCTCGGACTAGCGGGAGTAGATACGCAGTATTTT	CASSLGLAGVDTQYF
-	TRBJ2-3	TRBV2	TRBD1	13	TGTGCGAGCAGGGGGCAGGGAACAGATACGCAGTATTTT	CASRGQGTDTQYF
once	TRBJ2-7	TRBV5-1	TRBD1	16	TGCGCCAGCAGCTTGGCCTTGGGACAGGTGTCCTACGAGCAGTACTTC	CASSLALGQVSYEQYF
-	TRBJ1-5	TRBV6-5	-	14	TGTGCCAGCAGAGCACAGGGAAGCAATCAGCCCCAGCATTTT	CASRAQGSNQPQHF
-	TRBJ2-7	TRBV15	TRBD2	14	TGTGCCACCAGCGGACTAGCGGGGCCTTACGAGCAGTACTTC	CATSGLAGPYEQYF
-	TRBJ2-2	TRBV30	TRBD2	13	TGTGCCTGGAACCCAGCGGGAGCCGGGGAGCTGTTTTTT	CAWNPAGAGELFF
-	TRBJ2-2	TRBV3-1/TRBV3-2	TRBD2	15	TGTGCCAGCACCGTAGCGGGGCATAACACCGGGGAGCTGTTTTTT	CASTVAGHNTGELFF
-	TRBJ2-2	TRBV18	TRBD2	18	TGTGCCAGCTCACCTCTCCAGACTAGCGGGAGGGCGACCGGGGAGCTGTTTTTT	CASSPLQTSGRATGELFF
-	TRBJ2-2	TRBV24-1	-	16	TGTGCCACCAGTGATTTTGGACAGACGAACACCGGGGAGCTGTTTTTT	CATSDFGQTNTGELFF
-	TRBJ2-7	TRBV3-1/TRBV3-2	TRBD2	13	TGTGCCAGCAGCCAGGCTAGCGGCTACGAGCAGTACTTC	CASSQASGYEQYF
-	TRBJ2-7	TRBV6-5	TRBD2	16	TGTGCCAGCAGTTACTCCACCGGGACTAGCGGCTACGAGCAGTACTTC	CASSYSTGTSGYEQYF
-	TRBJ2-5	TRBV5-1	TRBD2	15	TGCGCCAGCAGCTTGATAGCGGGCTACCAAGAGACCCAGTACTTC	CASSLIAGYQETQYF
once	TRBJ1-4	TRBV28	-	14	TGTGCCAGCGGGAGTCCGACAACTAATGAAAAACTGTTTTTT	CASGSPTTNEKLFF
-	TRBJ2-3	TRBV2	TRBD2	15	TGTGCCAGCAGTGGAACTAGCGGGAGCCCAGATACGCAGTATTTT	CASSGTSGSPDTQYF
-	TRBJ1-4	TRBV19	TRBD1	14	TGTGCCAGTAACAAGGGACAGGGTGAAGAAAAACTGTTTTTT	CASNKGQGEEKLFF
-	TRBJ2-3	TRBV13	TRBD2	16	TGTGCCAGCAGCTTAGGCTCTAGCGGGAGGGTAGATACGCAGTATTTT	CASSLGSSGRVDTQYF
-	TRBJ1-6	TRBV12-3/TRBV12-4	TRBD1	13	TGTGCCAGCAGTCGCGGACAGGGAAGACCCCTCCACTTT	CASSRGQGRPLHF
few	TRBJ1-5	TRBV19	-	9	TGTGCCAGTACTGTGCCCCAGCATTTT	CASTVPQHF